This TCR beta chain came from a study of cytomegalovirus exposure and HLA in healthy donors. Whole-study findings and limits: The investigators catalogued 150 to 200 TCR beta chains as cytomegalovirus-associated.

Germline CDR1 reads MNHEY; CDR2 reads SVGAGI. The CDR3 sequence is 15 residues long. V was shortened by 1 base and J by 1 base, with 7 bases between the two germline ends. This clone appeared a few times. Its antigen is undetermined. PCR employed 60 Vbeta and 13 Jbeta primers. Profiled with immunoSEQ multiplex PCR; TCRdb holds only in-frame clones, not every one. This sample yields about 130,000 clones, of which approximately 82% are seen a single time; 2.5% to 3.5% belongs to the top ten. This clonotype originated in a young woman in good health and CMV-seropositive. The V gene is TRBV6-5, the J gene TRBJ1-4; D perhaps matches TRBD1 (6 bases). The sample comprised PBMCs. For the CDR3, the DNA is TGTGCCAGCAGTTACTTACAGGGAACTAATGAAAAACTGTTTTTT. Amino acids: CASSYLQGTNEKLFF.